Reported below is one T cell receptor beta chain. Germline loops: CDR1 MNHNY, CDR2 SVGAGI (reference sequence). The V and J ends lost 6 bases and 1 base, in that order; junction bases with no gene match: 4. The CDR3 length is 14 residues. This record comes from a study of control samples from healthy donors and cancer patients. Sequenced by immunoSEQ multiplex PCR; TCRdb stores in-frame clones only, minus some. Altogether 150,000 to 200,000 clones are present, around 90% being singletons, with the ten largest covering about 2%. The V call is TRBV6-6, the J call TRBJ1-2; 8 bases line up with TRBD1. The receptor was isolated from a middle-aged woman in good health. Sequences were obtained from blood. Here the CDR3 DNA reads TGTGCCAGCAGCCGGGACAGGTTTAACTATGGCTACACCTTC. Amino acids: CASSRDRFNYGYTF.